Listed here are 31 T cell receptor beta chains from one sample, sequenced in a study of blood T cell repertoires in COVID-19. Only in-frame clones appear in the TCRdb table, and some are missing; sequencing was by immunoSEQ multiplex PCR. The data contain around 280,000 clones, roughly 89% of them seen just once; the ten biggest clones take up around 5.8%. The sample consisted of PBMCs or T cells enriched from blood (not recorded which). The receptor set was obtained from a woman in her 40s who had recovered from COVID-19.

The chain has TRBV9 and TRBJ2-1, with 10 bases aligning to TRBD2. Germline CDR1 and CDR2: SGDLS and YYNGEE. The CDR3 loop spans 13 amino acids. Unmatched junction bases numbered 2, after V lost 4 bases and J lost 7 bases. CDR3 bases: TGTGCCAGCAGCTTACTAGCGGGGAATGAGCAGTTCTTC. This sequence encodes CASSLLAGNEQFF. The complete variable domain, with remaining parts taken from reference TRBV9 and TRBJ2-1, reads DSGVTQTPKHLITATGQRVTLRCSPRSGDLSVYWYQQSLDQGLQFLIQYYNGEERAKGNILERFSAQQFPDLHSELNLSSLELGDSALYFCASSLLAGNEQFFGPGTRLTVL.

The chain employs TRBV28 and TRBJ2-5; no definite D call. Germline CDR1 MDHEN, CDR2 SYDVKM. Trimming stripped 7 bases from V and 4 bases from J, with 16 bases between. CDR3 length: 14 amino acids. CDR3: CASKAADRLETQYF. CDR3 nucleotides: TGTGCCAGCAAGGCGGCTGACCGTTTAGAGACCCAGTACTTC.

This clone was recorded only once. This chain joins TRBV4-3 and TRBJ2-2; D perhaps matches TRBD2 (6 bases). V was clipped by 0 bases and J by 2 bases, with 19 bases between them. CDR3 length: 19 residues. The V gene's germline CDR1 is LGHNA and CDR2 YSLEER. The CDR3 region is CASSQDFISGGINTGELFF. The CDR3 DNA sequence: TGCGCCAGCAGCCAAGATTTTATATCTGGGGGGATCAACACCGGGGAGCTGTTTTTT.

The rearrangement joins TRBV7-2 to TRBJ2-6; D remains unclear. The CDR3 spans 15 residues. Trimming stripped 4 bases from V and 3 bases from J, with 10 bases between. Germline CDR1 and CDR2: SGHTA and FQGNSA. The CDR3 reads CASSSRYGGANVLTF. Here the CDR3 DNA reads TGTGCCAGCAGCTCCCGCTACGGTGGGGCCAACGTCCTGACTTTC.

This clone has just one count. The V and J genes are TRBV7-9 and TRBJ2-1; 12 bases fit TRBD2. J lost 3 bases, V lost 5 bases, and 5 bases had no gene match. CDR1 is SEHNR, CDR2 FQNEAQ, per germline (reference sequence). The CDR3 length is 16 residues. The CDR3 protein is CASSPRTSGDYNEQFF. CDR3 bases: TGTGCCAGCAGCCCCCGGACTAGCGGGGACTACAATGAGCAGTTCTTC.

The chain uses TRBV2 and TRBJ1-1; D may be TRBD1 (6 bases). The CDR3 runs to 18 residues. Germline V gene sequence: CDR1 SNHLY, CDR2 FYNNEI. Trimming pared 8 bases from V and 0 bases from J, leaving 25 bases between. CDR3 bases: TGTGCCAGCTTTGCTCGTATAAGGGGGAGCTTCATGAACACTGAAGCTTTCTTT. As protein: CASFARIRGSFMNTEAFF. Based on the CDR3 plus reference TRBV2 and TRBJ1-1, the full variable domain is EPEVTQTPSHQVTQMGQEVILRCVPISNHLYFYWYRQILGQKVEFLVSFYNNEISEKSEIFDDQFSVERPDGSNFTLKIRSTKLEDSAMYFCASFARIRGSFMNTEAFFGQGTRLTVV.

The chain employs TRBV27 and TRBJ2-2; D may be TRBD2 (7 bases). The CDR3 spans 15 residues. CDR1 is MNHEY and CDR2 is SMNVEV in the germline V gene (reference sequence). V was shortened by 5 bases and J by 6 bases, with 16 bases between the two germline ends. CDR3 nucleotides: TGTGCCAGCAGTGATAGCTGGGGGGGCTCCGGGGAGCTGTTTTTT. Protein sequence: CASSDSWGGSGELFF.

The chain combines TRBV10-2 with TRBJ2-7, with TRBD1 matching 7 bases. Losses at the gene ends were 2 bases for V and 6 bases for J; bases not matched to a gene: 13. The germline V gene encodes CDR1 WSHSY and CDR2 SAAADI. This CDR3 spans 16 amino acids. Written as DNA, the CDR3 is TGCGCCAGCAGTGAGGGTCCCGGGACAGTGCATCGCGAGCAGTACTTC. Translation gives CASSEGPGTVHREQYF.

The chain employs TRBV11-3 and TRBJ2-1; 9 bases are shared with TRBD2. Germline CDR1 and CDR2: SGHNT and YENEEA. V gave up 4 bases and J gave up 8 bases; unmatched junction bases: 9. The CDR3 is made up of 15 amino acids. The CDR3 loop is CASSSGGLAGDEQFF. The CDR3, as DNA: TGTGCCAGCAGCTCGGGGGGACTAGCAGGTGATGAGCAGTTCTTC.

This clone was seen only a few times. The CDR3 loop reads CATSDPLLGGARETQYF. The CDR3 region has the DNA TGTGCCACCAGTGACCCACTGTTGGGAGGGGCGCGGGAGACCCAGTACTTC. This chain connects TRBV24-1 to TRBJ2-5, with 7 positions matching TRBD2. V shed 4 bases, J shed 5 bases, and the junction held 15 bases outside the gene matches. CDR3 size: 17 residues. Germline values: CDR1 KGHDR, CDR2 SFDVKD.

The V and J genes are TRBV21-1 and TRBJ1-1; the table's D call of TRBD1 was not tested on the DNA. TRBV21-1 is described as a pseudogene. The CDR3 length is 13 residues. The CDR3 sequence: CASRRETGGKTFF. In nucleotides, the CDR3 is TGTGCCAGCAGGAGGGAGACAGGGGGCAAAACTTTCTTT.

In this sample, this clone turned up many times. The chain uses TRBV28 and TRBJ2-1; 8 nucleotides line up with TRBD1. The length of the CDR3 is 17 residues. The ends lost 5 bases at V and 4 bases at J; junction bases unmatched: 13. Germline-derived CDR1 and CDR2 are MDHEN and SYDVKM. The DNA for the CDR3 is TGTGCCAGCAGTACGATCATCTCCGGGACAGGTTACAATGAGCAGTTCTTC. It encodes CASSTIISGTGYNEQFF.

CDR3 region: CASSAQGAGTEAFF. The DNA for the CDR3 is TGTGCCAGCAGCGCGCAGGGGGCCGGCACTGAAGCTTTCTTT. This chain uses TRBV7-3 with TRBJ1-1; 8 nucleotides agree with TRBD1. V lost 5 bases, J lost 4 bases, and 6 bases stayed unmatched. This CDR3 is built from 14 residues. Germline CDR1 SGHTA, CDR2 FQGTGA.

The V and J genes are TRBV28 and TRBJ1-1, with D perhaps matching TRBD1 (5 bases). With 6 bases removed from V and 0 bases from J, the gap between germline ends came to 14 bases. CDR3 length: 15 residues. The V gene's germline CDR1 is MDHEN and CDR2 SYDVKM. As DNA, the CDR3 is TGTGCCAGCAGCGACGCGACAGTCATGAACACTGAAGCTTTCTTT. Protein: CASSDATVMNTEAFF.

The chain recombines TRBV10-3 with TRBJ1-5; 9 nucleotides match TRBD1. The CDR3 loop spans 15 amino acids. CDR1 and CDR2 from the germline V gene are ENHRY and SYGVKD. Unmatched junction bases numbered 9, after V lost 6 bases and J lost 6 bases. The chain's CDR3 is CAISRGTGSGQPQHF. The CDR3 DNA is TGTGCCATCAGCCGCGGGACAGGGAGCGGTCAGCCCCAGCATTTT.

The chain has TRBV24-1 and TRBJ2-5, with 9 bases lining up with TRBD1. This CDR3 region has 16 residues. J was trimmed by 4 bases and V by 4 bases; bases with no gene match: 9. The germline CDR1 and CDR2 sequences are KGHDR and SFDVKD. The DNA for the CDR3 is TGTGCCACCAGTGACCATCCCGGGACAGGGAGAGAGACCCAGTACTTC. Amino acids: CATSDHPGTGRETQYF.

The V gene is TRBV12-1, the J gene TRBJ1-1. TRBV12-1 corresponds to a pseudogene. The CDR3 is 15 residues long. The CDR3 DNA is TGTGCCAGCAGCCCCCCGCGGAGTAGGAACACTGAAGCTTTCTTT. Protein: CASSPPRSRNTEAFF.

This clone appeared once. The genes are TRBV27 and TRBJ2-7, with TRBD2 identical over 7 bases. The CDR3 spans 13 residues. Germline loops: CDR1 MNHEY, CDR2 SMNVEV (reference sequence). With 4 bases clipped from V and 3 bases from J, the junction kept 3 bases outside the gene matches. CDR3 nucleotides: TGTGCCAGCAGTTCCCAGCGGGGCTACGAGCAGTACTTC. It encodes CASSSQRGYEQYF.

Only a few counts were recorded for this clone. The rearrangement uses TRBV3-1 (or the pseudogene TRBV3-2) and TRBJ2-7, with 7 nucleotides matching TRBD2. Losses at the gene ends were 4 bases for V and 0 bases for J; bases not matched to a gene: 3. This CDR3 is 14 amino acids long. CDR1 LGHDT and CDR2 YNNKEL come from the germline V gene (reference sequence). CDR3 sequence reads: CASSLGTNSYEQYF. DNA for the CDR3: TGTGCCAGCAGCCTAGGGACTAACTCCTACGAGCAGTACTTC.

The CDR3 sequence is CASSPSGTGIYEQYF. DNA for the CDR3: TGTGCCAGCAGCCCTTCTGGGACAGGGATTTATGAGCAGTACTTC. The V call is TRBV9, the J call TRBJ2-7; TRBD1 matches 9 bases. CDR3 length: 15 residues. CDR1 is SGDLS and CDR2 is YYNGEE in the germline V gene. After removal of 4 bases from V and 7 bases from J, the junction contained 12 bases not matched to a gene. The whole variable domain, filled in from reference TRBV9 and TRBJ2-7, reads DSGVTQTPKHLITATGQRVTLRCSPRSGDLSVYWYQQSLDQGLQFLIQYYNGEERAKGNILERFSAQQFPDLHSELNLSSLELGDSALYFCASSPSGTGIYEQYFGPGTRLTVT.

The chain is built from TRBV28 and TRBJ1-4; D not resolved. The V gene lost 6 bases and the J gene lost 6 bases, with 14 bases spanning the gap. The CDR3 extends over 14 amino acids. CDR1 and CDR2 from the germline V gene are MDHEN and SYDVKM. The CDR3, as DNA: TGTGCCAGCAGGTCGGGAGGCAGCGATGAAAAACTGTTTTTT. It yields the protein CASRSGGSDEKLFF.

This clone has more than one count but fewer than ten. V and J are TRBV28 and TRBJ2-7; 14 positions agree with TRBD2. The V gene end was trimmed by 2 bases and the J gene end by 3 bases; junction bases not matched to a gene: 12. This CDR3 has 19 residues. Germline lookup yields CDR1 MDHEN and CDR2 SYDVKM. CDR3 region: CASSLGAAPGLAGDYEQYF. CDR3 nucleotides: TGTGCCAGCAGTTTAGGCGCGGCTCCGGGACTAGCGGGAGACTACGAGCAGTACTTC.

The chain joins TRBV29-1 to TRBJ1-1; D is possibly TRBD1 (6 bases). Looked up from germline, CDR1 is SQVTM and CDR2 is ANQGSEA. V dropped 3 bases and J dropped 0 bases, with 11 bases sitting between them. CDR3 length equals 14 residues. In DNA form, the CDR3 reads TGCAGCGTTGATCAGGGGTACATGAACACTGAAGCTTTCTTT. This encodes CSVDQGYMNTEAFF.

The rearrangement uses TRBV6-2 or TRBV6-3 and TRBJ2-1, with TRBD2 matching 7 bases. Unmatched junction bases numbered 12, after V lost 3 bases and J lost 10 bases. CDR3 length: 15 residues. CDR1 and CDR2 (germline): MNHEY, SVGEGT. CDR3 region: CASSYSGPGGGEQFF. CDR3 coding DNA: TGTGCCAGCAGTTATTCAGGGCCCGGCGGGGGAGAGCAGTTCTTC.

The chain employs TRBV7-8 and TRBJ2-5, with 12 bases that match TRBD2. The germline V gene encodes CDR1 SGHVS and CDR2 FQNEAQ. This CDR3 is 16 amino acids long. Unmatched junction bases numbered 9, after V lost 5 bases and J lost 5 bases. CDR3 sequence: CASSLAGLAGRETQYF. The CDR3 DNA sequence: TGTGCCAGCAGCCTGGCGGGACTAGCGGGCAGGGAGACCCAGTACTTC.

The CDR3 protein is CASSYSGTGGGEKLFF. CDR3 in DNA: TGTGCCAGCAGTTACTCTGGGACAGGGGGCGGTGAAAAACTGTTTTTT. This sequence joins TRBV6-5 and TRBJ1-4; 12 bases are shared with TRBD1. J lost 7 bases, V lost 0 bases, and 3 bases had no gene match. CDR1 is MNHEY and CDR2 is SVGAGI in the germline V gene. The CDR3 totals 16 residues.

The chain recombines TRBV4-1 with TRBJ1-3; maybe TRBD1 (5 bases). From germline, CDR1 is MGHRA and CDR2 YSYEKL. Trimming cost V 1 base and J 0 bases, with 10 bases left between them. CDR3 size: 16 residues. The DNA of the CDR3 is TGCGCCAGCAGCCAAGGGCGGGGCTACTCTGGAAACACCATATATTTT. The encoded protein is CASSQGRGYSGNTIYF.

The CDR3 reads CAISGGEKLFF. In nucleotides, the CDR3 is TGTGCCATCAGTGGAGGGGAAAAACTGTTTTTT. The rearrangement links TRBV10-3 to TRBJ1-4; no firm D call. Germline V gives CDR1 ENHRY, CDR2 SYGVKD. Trimming cost V 4 bases and J 8 bases, with 5 bases left between them. This CDR3 contains 11 residues.

The V call is TRBV27, the J call TRBJ2-1, with D perhaps TRBD2 (6 bases). Deletions cut 8 bases from V and 4 bases from J, with 12 bases between. Germline V CDR1 and CDR2: MNHEY, SMNVEV (reference sequence). There are 13 residues in the CDR3. DNA of the CDR3: TGTGCCAGCTGGCGGGCGGGGTACAATGAGCAGTTCTTC. Its translation is CASWRAGYNEQFF.

The chain has TRBV11-2 and TRBJ2-5; TRBD2 matches 13 bases. CDR3 length: 15 amino acids. J was trimmed by 5 bases and V by 7 bases; bases with no gene match: 7. Germline V CDR1 and CDR2: SGHAT, FQNNGV. The CDR3 nucleotides are TGTGCCAGCACCCCACTAGCGGGAGGGGCGGAGACCCAGTACTTC. Residues: CASTPLAGGAETQYF.

The table lists this clone with a few counts. The gene calls are TRBV4-1 and TRBJ1-4; tentative D call: TRBD1 (5 bases). V lost 4 bases, J lost 5 bases, and 17 bases lay in between. CDR3 length equals 16 residues. Germline CDR1 MGHRA, CDR2 YSYEKL. DNA for the CDR3: TGCGCCAGCAGCCTCCTTCCGCCAGGGTACAATGAAAAACTGTTTTTT. Translating gives CASSLLPPGYNEKLFF.